This T cell receptor beta chain came from a study of blood T cell repertoires in COVID-19. About the study: The samples span acute and convalescent COVID-19 from the United States, Italy and Spain. From T cells, B-cell-depleted T cells, or PBMCs came the material, which was cDNA or gDNA.

The CDR3 is made up of 15 amino acids. Original processing notes: From reference gene primer amplification, estimates of nucleated cell counts were derived. TCRdb's copy holds only in-frame clones and misses some; the assay was immunoSEQ multiplex PCR. The V and J calls and clone size come from that table; D and trimming were worked out from the DNA. Here the sample spans about 45,000 clones, 85% to 90% being singletons. The sequenced sample consisted of peripheral blood. The TCR originated in a human donor in a cohort sampled during active COVID-19. This chain uses TRBV21-1 with TRBJ2-5; the D call TRBD1 from the table was never checked on the DNA. TRBV21-1 corresponds to a pseudogene. The CDR3 is CASSKVQRGYETQYF. The CDR3 DNA reads TGTGCCAGCAGCAAAGTACAGAGGGGGTACGAGACCCAGTACTTC.